The entry below describes one TCR beta chain. What it binds is unknown. The germline gives CDR1 SEHNR, CDR2 FQNEAQ (reference sequence). The CDR3 totals 16 residues. V dropped 1 base and J dropped 0; count of bases not matched to a gene: 5. The data originate from a study of blood T cells in healthy people across ages. Findings and limits, study-wide: A roughly linear fall in TCR beta diversity per million T cells was seen with increasing age.

Approximately 9.2 milliliters was the volume of peripheral blood drawn from each donor. A J-beta primer mix and a sample-barcoded 5' primer were used in a second PCR of roughly 6 to 11 cycles. One entry per CDR3 protein, called by TCRdb with MiXCR from the 5' RACE reads. This sample has about 540,000 distinct CDR3 sequences, with nearly 25% found just once. These sequences were also reported in another study, on T cells of mothers and their children. That paper notes: Whatever RNA was extracted went entirely into cDNA synthesis, at roughly 1.6 ug per 15 ul. Normalized overlap was always slightly, never significantly, higher in related than unrelated mother-child pairs.

The clonotype originates from a boy younger than 18 in good health. Sequencing was carried out using blood. The chain employs TRBV7-9 and TRBJ2-7, with 8 bases fitting TRBD2. CDR3 residues: CASSLVPSGSSYEQYF. CDR3 coding DNA: TGTGCCAGCAGCTTAGTGCCCAGCGGGAGCTCCTACGAGCAGTACTTC.